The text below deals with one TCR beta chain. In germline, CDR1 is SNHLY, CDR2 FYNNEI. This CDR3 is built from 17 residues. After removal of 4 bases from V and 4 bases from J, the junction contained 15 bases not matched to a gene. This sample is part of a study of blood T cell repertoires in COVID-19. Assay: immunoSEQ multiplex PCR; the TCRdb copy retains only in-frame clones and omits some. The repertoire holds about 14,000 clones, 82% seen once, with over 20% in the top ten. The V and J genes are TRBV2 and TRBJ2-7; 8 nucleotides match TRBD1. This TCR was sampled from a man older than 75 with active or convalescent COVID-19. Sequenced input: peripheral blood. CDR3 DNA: TGTGCCAGCAGTGCCCCGAGCGCTGGGACAGGAAGGTACGAGCAGTACTTC. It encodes CASSAPSAGTGRYEQYF.